The 17 T cell receptor beta chains below were found in one sample sequenced in a study of cytomegalovirus exposure and HLA in healthy donors. The PCR was carried out with 60 Vbeta primers and 13 Jbeta primers. The repertoire was sequenced with immunoSEQ multiplex PCR; TCRdb's copy has only in-frame clones and lacks some. The data contain 150,000 to 200,000 clones, approximately 73% of them singletons. Material for sequencing was PBMCs. The receptors derive from a man aged 45-65 years in good health and CMV-seronegative.

J is TRBJ2-5 and V is TRBV7-2; 10 bases match TRBD2. V gave up 5 bases and J gave up 6 bases; unmatched junction bases: 12. This CDR3 has 16 amino acids. Germline loops: CDR1 SGHTA, CDR2 FQGNSA. The CDR3 DNA sequence: TGTGCCAGCAGCCCGGGCCCAGCGGGGGGGCCCCAGACCCAGTACTTC. This codes for CASSPGPAGGPQTQYF.

This rearrangement joins TRBV7-2 to TRBJ1-5; D unresolved. V lost 1 base to trimming and J lost 4 bases, with 8 bases between them. Germline CDR1 SGHTA, CDR2 FQGNSA. This CDR3 has 14 residues. The CDR3 protein is CASSLDSGNQPQHF. CDR3 nucleotide sequence: TGTGCCAGCAGCTTAGATTCCGGGAATCAGCCCCAGCATTTT.

This clone was picked up a small number of times. This chain links TRBV27 with TRBJ2-7; the match to TRBD1 covers 9 bases. Losses at the gene ends were 8 bases for V and 4 bases for J; bases not matched to a gene: 15. CDR3 length: 16 amino acids. In germline, CDR1 is MNHEY, CDR2 SMNVEV (reference sequence). The CDR3 coding sequence is TGTGCCAGCTCCCTAGGGACAGGGAGGCACGGGTACGAGCAGTACTTC. This codes for CASSLGTGRHGYEQYF.

This clone was recorded a few times. The chain couples TRBV5-5 to TRBJ1-6; D call uncertain. Between the trimmed V and J ends, which lost 1 base and 5 bases, there was a span of 7 bases. Germline lookup yields CDR1 SGHKS and CDR2 YYEKEE (reference sequence). The CDR3 has 14 amino acids. The CDR3 sequence is CASSLLVNNSPLHF. The CDR3 nucleotides are TGTGCCAGCAGCTTGTTAGTTAATAATTCACCCCTCCACTTT.

The CDR3 DNA reads as TGTGCCAGTAGGCTACAGGGAAACAATCAGCCCCAGCATTTT. Encoded protein: CASRLQGNNQPQHF. The chain employs TRBV19 and TRBJ1-5; a weak D match, TRBD1 (6 bases). V lost 6 bases to trimming and J lost 3 bases, with 12 bases between them. Looked up from germline, CDR1 is LNHDA and CDR2 is SQIVND (reference sequence). The CDR3 loop spans 14 amino acids.

The rearrangement joins TRBV19 to TRBJ1-1, with 10 bases fitting TRBD1. The CDR3 is 15 residues long. In germline, CDR1 is LNHDA, CDR2 SQIVND (reference sequence). Trimming removed 4 bases from V and 1 base from J; junction bases left unmatched: 3. CDR3: CASSKTGGWNTEAFF. The CDR3 coding sequence is TGTGCCAGTAGTAAGACAGGGGGCTGGAACACTGAAGCTTTCTTT.

CDR3 residues: CASDGLAGQGNEQFF. In DNA form, the CDR3 reads TGTGCCAGCGATGGACTAGCGGGGCAGGGAAATGAGCAGTTCTTC. The V gene is TRBV21-1, the J gene TRBJ2-1; the D call TRBD2 from the table was never checked on the DNA. TRBV21-1 counts as a pseudogene. The CDR3 extends over 15 amino acids.

The chain joins TRBV7-2 to TRBJ2-7, with D possibly TRBD1 on 6 matching bases. Per the germline V gene, CDR1 is SGHTA and CDR2 is FQGNSA. This CDR3 is built from 12 residues. Trimming removed 5 bases at V and 3 bases at J, with 8 bases between. CDR3 nucleotides: TGTGCCAGCAGCGACAGGTTCTACGAGCAGTACTTC. Translating it yields CASSDRFYEQYF.

The chain uses TRBV11-2 and TRBJ1-4; D unresolved. CDR1 and CDR2 from the germline V gene are SGHAT and FQNNGV. The V and J ends lost 2 bases and 0 bases respectively, with 10 bases between them. The CDR3 is made up of 16 amino acids. CDR3 DNA sequence: TGTGCCAGCAGCTTACAGTTTATGTCAACTAATGAAAAACTGTTTTTT. Translating it yields CASSLQFMSTNEKLFF.

The rearrangement uses TRBV19 and TRBJ1-1; D might be TRBD1 (6 bases). Trimming stripped 5 bases from V and 4 bases from J, with 14 bases between. The V gene's germline CDR1 is LNHDA and CDR2 SQIVND (reference sequence). The CDR3 consists of 14 residues. The CDR3 DNA follows: TGTGCCAGTAGTTTCGAAGGGGGGGTCACTGAAGCTTTCTTT. As protein: CASSFEGGVTEAFF.

This clone has a single count. This sample includes further DNA sequences coding for the same CDR3. V and J are TRBV7-6 and TRBJ1-1; TRBD1 matches 7 bases. V was clipped by 1 base and J by 4 bases; unmatched bases: 0. The CDR3 runs to 13 residues. Germline V CDR1 and CDR2: SGHVS, FNYEAQ. CDR3 in amino acids: CASSLDRGTEAFF. CDR3 nucleotide sequence: TGTGCCAGCAGCTTAGACAGGGGCACTGAAGCTTTCTTT.

V is TRBV6-5 and J is TRBJ2-2; maybe TRBD2 (5 bases). CDR3 length equals 15 residues. Germline V CDR1 and CDR2: MNHEY, SVGAGI. V dropped 7 bases and J dropped 2 bases, with 14 bases sitting between them. CDR3 DNA: TGTGCCAGCACTCGGACTCATACTAACACCGGGGAGCTGTTTTTT. The encoded protein is CASTRTHTNTGELFF.

V and J are TRBV9 and TRBJ1-4, with 7 bases matching TRBD1. V lost 0 bases to trimming and J lost 2 bases; unmatched junction nucleotides: 4. This CDR3 contains 16 residues. Germline V gene data show CDR1 as SGDLS and CDR2 as YYNGEE. This chain's CDR3 is CASSVAAQGTNEKLFF. CDR3 nucleotide sequence: TGTGCCAGCAGCGTAGCCGCACAGGGGACTAATGAAAAACTGTTTTTT.

This clone has just one count. The gene calls are TRBV7-3 and TRBJ2-5; D is unresolved. Trimming pared 4 bases from V and 0 bases from J, leaving 3 bases between. This CDR3 has 12 amino acids. Germline loops: CDR1 SGHTA, CDR2 FQGTGA. CDR3 protein: CASSSDQETQYF. In nucleotides, the CDR3 is TGTGCCAGCAGCTCGGACCAAGAGACCCAGTACTTC.

The rearrangement joins TRBV19 to TRBJ2-2; 12 nucleotides agree with TRBD1. Germline V lookup: CDR1 LNHDA, CDR2 SQIVND (reference sequence). The CDR3 has 16 amino acids. V was pared by 4 bases and J by 6 bases, with 6 bases of the junction left unmatched. The chain's CDR3 is CASSTPGQGAAGELFF. CDR3 nucleotides: TGTGCCAGTAGTACGCCGGGACAGGGGGCAGCCGGGGAGCTGTTTTTT.

The chain couples TRBV14 to TRBJ1-1, with D tentatively TRBD1 (5 bases). The CDR3 is 14 amino acids. CDR1 is SGHDN and CDR2 is FVKESK in the germline V gene. Trimming removed 3 bases at V and 10 bases at J, with 18 bases between. CDR3 in amino acids: CASSHKNLGQAAFF. Written as DNA, the CDR3 is TGTGCCAGCAGCCATAAAAACCTTGGACAAGCAGCTTTCTTT. The full variable domain, completed using reference TRBV14 and TRBJ1-1, is EAGVTQFPSHSVIEKGQTVTLRCDPISGHDNLYWYRRVMGKEIKFLLHFVKESKQDESGMPNNRFLAERTGGTYSTLKVQPAELEDSGVYFCASSHKNLGQAAFFGQGTRLTVV.

The rearrangement joins TRBV29-1 to TRBJ2-7; TRBD1 matches at 8 bases. The CDR3 totals 13 residues. Trimming removed 5 bases from V and 0 bases from J; junction bases left unmatched: 3. Germline lookup yields CDR1 SQVTM and CDR2 ANQGSEA. In DNA, the CDR3 is TGCAGCGTTTGGACAGGGACCTCCTACGAGCAGTACTTC. Its translation is CSVWTGTSYEQYF.